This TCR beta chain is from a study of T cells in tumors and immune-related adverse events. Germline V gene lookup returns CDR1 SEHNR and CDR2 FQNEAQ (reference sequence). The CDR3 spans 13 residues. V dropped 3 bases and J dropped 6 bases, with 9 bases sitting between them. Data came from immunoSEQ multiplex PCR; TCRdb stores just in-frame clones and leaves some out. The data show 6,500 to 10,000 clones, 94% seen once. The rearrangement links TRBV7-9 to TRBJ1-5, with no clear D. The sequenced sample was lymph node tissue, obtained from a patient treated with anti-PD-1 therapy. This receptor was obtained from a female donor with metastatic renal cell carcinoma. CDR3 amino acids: CASSFGISQPQHF. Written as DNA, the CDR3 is TGTGCCAGCAGCTTTGGGATAAGTCAGCCCCAGCATTTT.